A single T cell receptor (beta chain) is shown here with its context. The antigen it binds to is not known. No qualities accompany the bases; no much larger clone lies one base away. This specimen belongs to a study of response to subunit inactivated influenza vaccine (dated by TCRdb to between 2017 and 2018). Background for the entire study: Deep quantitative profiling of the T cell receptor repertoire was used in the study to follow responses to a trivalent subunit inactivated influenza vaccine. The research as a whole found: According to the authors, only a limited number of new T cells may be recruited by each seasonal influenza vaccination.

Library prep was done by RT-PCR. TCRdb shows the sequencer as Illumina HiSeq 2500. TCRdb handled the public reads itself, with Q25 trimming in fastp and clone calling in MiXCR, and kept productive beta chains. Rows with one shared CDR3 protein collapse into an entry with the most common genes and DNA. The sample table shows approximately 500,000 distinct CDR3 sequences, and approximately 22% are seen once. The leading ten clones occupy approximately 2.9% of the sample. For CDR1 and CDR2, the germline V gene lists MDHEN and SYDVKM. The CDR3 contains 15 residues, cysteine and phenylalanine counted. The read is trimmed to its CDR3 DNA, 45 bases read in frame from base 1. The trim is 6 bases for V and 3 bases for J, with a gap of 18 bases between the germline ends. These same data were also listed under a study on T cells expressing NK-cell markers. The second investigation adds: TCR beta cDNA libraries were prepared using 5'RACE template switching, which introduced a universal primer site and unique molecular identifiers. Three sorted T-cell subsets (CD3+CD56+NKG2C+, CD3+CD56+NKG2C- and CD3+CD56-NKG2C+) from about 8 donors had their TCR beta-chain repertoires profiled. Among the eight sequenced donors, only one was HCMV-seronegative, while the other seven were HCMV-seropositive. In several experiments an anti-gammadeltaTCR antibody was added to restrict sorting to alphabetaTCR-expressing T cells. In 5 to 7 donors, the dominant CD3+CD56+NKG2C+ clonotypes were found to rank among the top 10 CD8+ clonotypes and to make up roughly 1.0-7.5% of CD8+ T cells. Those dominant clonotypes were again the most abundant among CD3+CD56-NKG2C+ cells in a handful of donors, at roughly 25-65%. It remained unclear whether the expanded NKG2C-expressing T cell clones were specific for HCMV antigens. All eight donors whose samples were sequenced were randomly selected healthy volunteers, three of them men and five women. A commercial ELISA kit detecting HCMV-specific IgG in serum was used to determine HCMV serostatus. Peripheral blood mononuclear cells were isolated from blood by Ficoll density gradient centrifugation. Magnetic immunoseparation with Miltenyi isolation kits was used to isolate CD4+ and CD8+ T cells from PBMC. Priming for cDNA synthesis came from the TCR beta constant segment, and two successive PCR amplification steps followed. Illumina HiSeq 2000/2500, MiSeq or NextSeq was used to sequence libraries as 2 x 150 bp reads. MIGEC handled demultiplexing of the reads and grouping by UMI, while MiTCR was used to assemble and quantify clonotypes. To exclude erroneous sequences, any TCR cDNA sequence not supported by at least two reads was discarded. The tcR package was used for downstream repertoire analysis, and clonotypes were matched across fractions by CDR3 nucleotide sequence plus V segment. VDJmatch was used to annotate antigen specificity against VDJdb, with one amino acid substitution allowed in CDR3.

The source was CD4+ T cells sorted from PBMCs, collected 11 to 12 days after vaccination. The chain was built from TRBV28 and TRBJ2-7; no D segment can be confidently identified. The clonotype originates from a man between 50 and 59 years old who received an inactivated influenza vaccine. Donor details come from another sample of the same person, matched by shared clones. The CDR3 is CASSHPRLGGYEQYF. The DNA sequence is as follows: TGTGCCAGCAGCCACCCAAGGTTGGGCGGCTACGAGCAGTACTTC. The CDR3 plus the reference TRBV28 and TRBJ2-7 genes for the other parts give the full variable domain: DVKVTQSSRYLVKRTGEKVFLECVQDMDHENMFWYRQDPGLGLRLIYFSYDVKMKEKGDIPEGYSVSREKKERFSLILESASTNQTSMYLCASSHPRLGGYEQYFGPGTRLTVT.